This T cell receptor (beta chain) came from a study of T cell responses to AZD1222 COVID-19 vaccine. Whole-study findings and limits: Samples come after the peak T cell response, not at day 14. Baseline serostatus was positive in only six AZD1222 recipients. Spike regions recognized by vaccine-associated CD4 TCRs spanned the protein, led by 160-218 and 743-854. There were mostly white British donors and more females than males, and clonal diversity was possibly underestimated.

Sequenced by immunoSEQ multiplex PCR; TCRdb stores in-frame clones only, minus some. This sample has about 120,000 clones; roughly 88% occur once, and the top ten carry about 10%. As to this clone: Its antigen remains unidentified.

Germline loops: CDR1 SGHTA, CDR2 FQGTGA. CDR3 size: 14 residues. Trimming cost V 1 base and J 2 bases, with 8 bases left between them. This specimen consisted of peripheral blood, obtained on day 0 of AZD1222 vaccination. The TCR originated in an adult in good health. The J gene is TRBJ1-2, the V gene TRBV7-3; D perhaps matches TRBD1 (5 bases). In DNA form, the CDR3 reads TGTGCCAGCAGCTTAAAGTGGGGGAACTATGGCTACACCTTC. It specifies CASSLKWGNYGYTF.